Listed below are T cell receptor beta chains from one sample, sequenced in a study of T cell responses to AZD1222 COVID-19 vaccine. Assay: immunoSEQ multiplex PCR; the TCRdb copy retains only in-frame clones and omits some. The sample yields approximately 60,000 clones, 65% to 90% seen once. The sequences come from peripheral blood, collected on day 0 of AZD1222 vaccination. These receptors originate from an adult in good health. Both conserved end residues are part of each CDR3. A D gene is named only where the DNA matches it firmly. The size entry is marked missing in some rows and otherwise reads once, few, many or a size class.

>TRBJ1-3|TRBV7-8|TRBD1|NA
TGTGCCAGCTTTTTCCGGGACAGGGGAAAGGTAAACACCATATATTTT
CASFFRDRGKVNTIYF
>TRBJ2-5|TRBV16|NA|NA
TGTGCCAGCAGCCGAAAGACCCAGTACTTC
CASSRKTQYF
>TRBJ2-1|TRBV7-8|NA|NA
TGTGCCAGCAGCTTACGTGGGGATGAGCAGTTCTTC
CASSLRGDEQFF
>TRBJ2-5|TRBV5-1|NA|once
TGCGCCAGCAGCCTGAACGGAAACAGTCAAGAGACCCAGTACTTC
CASSLNGNSQETQYF
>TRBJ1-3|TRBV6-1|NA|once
TGTGCCAGCAGTGATAACTCTGGAAACACCATATATTTT
CASSDNSGNTIYF
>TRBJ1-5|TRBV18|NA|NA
TGTGCCAGCTCACCACAACCGGTAGGGCATCAGCCCCAGCATTTT
CASSPQPVGHQPQHF
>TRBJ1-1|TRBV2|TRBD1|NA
TGTGCCAGCAGTGGCGACAGGGGGGAAGCTTTCTTT
CASSGDRGEAFF
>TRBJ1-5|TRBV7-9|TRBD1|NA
TGTGCCAGCAGCTTAGGCACAGGGGACCAGCCCCAGCATTTT
CASSLGTGDQPQHF
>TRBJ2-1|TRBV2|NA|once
TGTGCCAGCAGCCGAGCTAAGAGCTCCTACAATGAGCAGTTCTTC
CASSRAKSSYNEQFF
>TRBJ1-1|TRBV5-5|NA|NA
TGTGCGAGCGTTTTAGAGGTTGGGACTGAAGCTTTCTTT
CASVLEVGTEAFF
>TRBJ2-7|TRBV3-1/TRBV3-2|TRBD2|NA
TGTGCCAGCAGCCAGACTAGCGACTACGAGCAGTACTTC
CASSQTSDYEQYF
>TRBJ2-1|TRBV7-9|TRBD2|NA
TGTGCCAGCAGCTTGGGCGGGAGTCAAGCCTACAATGAGCAGTTCTTC
CASSLGGSQAYNEQFF
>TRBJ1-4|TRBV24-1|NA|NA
TGTGCCACCAGTGATGGCAGACCCTATGAAAAACTGTTTTTT
CATSDGRPYEKLFF
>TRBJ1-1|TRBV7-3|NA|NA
TGTGCCAGCAGCTTAAATCTGGAGACTGAAGCTTTCTTT
CASSLNLETEAFF
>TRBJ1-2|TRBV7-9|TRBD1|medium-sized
TGTGCCAGCAGCTTATTCGGACAGGTTTATAACTATGGCTACACCTTC
CASSLFGQVYNYGYTF
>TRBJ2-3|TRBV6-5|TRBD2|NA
TGTGCCAGCAGACGACTAGCGGGACTTGGCGATACGCAGTATTTT
CASRRLAGLGDTQYF
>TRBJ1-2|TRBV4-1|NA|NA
TGCGCCAGCAGCCAAGTAAACAGGCCGTGCACCTTC
CASSQVNRPCTF
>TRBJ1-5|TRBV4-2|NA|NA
TGTGCCAGCAGCCAAGATCAACAGTCAATCAATCAGCCCCAGCATTTT
CASSQDQQSINQPQHF
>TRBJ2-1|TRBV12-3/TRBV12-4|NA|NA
TGTGCCAGCAGTTTAGCAGCCCCAAATGAGCAGTTCTTC
CASSLAAPNEQFF
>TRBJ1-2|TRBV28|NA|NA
TGTGCCAGCAGTCCTGGGGGGTACTATGGCTACACCTTC
CASSPGGYYGYTF
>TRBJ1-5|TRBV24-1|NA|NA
TGTGCCACCAGTGATCCTAATTCAGGGCCCCAGCATTTT
CATSDPNSGPQHF
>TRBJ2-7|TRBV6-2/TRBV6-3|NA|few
TGTGCCAGCAGTTCACCCCCAATCATAGCAGATAGCTCCTACGAGCAGTACTTC
CASSSPPIIADSSYEQYF
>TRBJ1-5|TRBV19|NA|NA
TGTGCCAGTAGTATGGTGGGCAATCAGCCCCAGCATTTT
CASSMVGNQPQHF
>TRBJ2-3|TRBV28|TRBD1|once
TGTGCCAGCAGTCCCCCTCGACAGGGGAGCACAGATACGCAGTATTTT
CASSPPRQGSTDTQYF
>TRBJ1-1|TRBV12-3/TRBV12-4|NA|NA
TGTGCCAGCAGTTGGACAGTGAACACTGAAGCTTTCTTT
CASSWTVNTEAFF
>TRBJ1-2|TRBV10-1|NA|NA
TGCGCCAGCAGTGAGTCAACAGGAATTGGCTACACCTTC
CASSESTGIGYTF
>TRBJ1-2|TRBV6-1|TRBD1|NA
TGTGCCAGCAGTGAAGCACAGGGGGCAGGTTATGGCTACACCTTC
CASSEAQGAGYGYTF
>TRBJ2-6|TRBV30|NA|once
TGTGCCTGGAGTCCAAAGGACTCTGGGGCCAACGTCCTGACTTTC
CAWSPKDSGANVLTF
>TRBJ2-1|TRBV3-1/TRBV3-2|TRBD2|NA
TGTTCGACTAGCGGGAGCTACAATGAGCAGTTCTTC
CSTSGSYNEQFF
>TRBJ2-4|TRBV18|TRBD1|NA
TGTGCCAGCTCACCACCGGGACAGGGACCATACATTCAGTACTTC
CASSPPGQGPYIQYF
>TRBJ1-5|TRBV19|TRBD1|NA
TGTGCCAGTAGTTCCCGGACAGGTGGCCAGCCCCAGCATTTT
CASSSRTGGQPQHF
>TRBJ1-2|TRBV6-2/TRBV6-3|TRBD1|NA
TGTGCCAGCAGTTGGACCGACAGGGCCTATGGCTACACCTTC
CASSWTDRAYGYTF
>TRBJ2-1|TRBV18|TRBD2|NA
TGTGCCAGCTCACCCCAGGTCTTAGCGGGAGCAAATGAGCAGTTCTTC
CASSPQVLAGANEQFF
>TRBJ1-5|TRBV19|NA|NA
TGTGCCAGTAGTATTGAATCTCAAGGCCAGCCCCAGCATTTT
CASSIESQGQPQHF
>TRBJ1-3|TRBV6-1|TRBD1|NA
TGTGCCAGCAGTGATGGGCAGGGGGTTACCATATATTTT
CASSDGQGVTIYF
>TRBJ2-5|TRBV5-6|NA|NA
TGTGCCAGCAGCCTCCGCCGGGCACTGAAGACCCAGTACTTC
CASSLRRALKTQYF
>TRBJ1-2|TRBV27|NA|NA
TGTGCCAGCAGTATTGTGAGAGGGAACTATGGCTACACCTTC
CASSIVRGNYGYTF
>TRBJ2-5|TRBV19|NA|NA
TGTGCCAGTAGCCGGGACACACAAGAGACCCAGTACTTC
CASSRDTQETQYF
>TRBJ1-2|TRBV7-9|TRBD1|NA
TGTGCCAGCAGCTGGGGAGGACAGGGAGGAGAAGACTACACCTTC
CASSWGGQGGEDYTF
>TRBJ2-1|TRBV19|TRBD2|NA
TGTGCCAGTAGTCCGCCGGCCGGGAGGGCCAGCGATGAGCAGTTCTTC
CASSPPAGRASDEQFF
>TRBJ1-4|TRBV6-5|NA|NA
TGTGCCAGCAGTTACTCAGGGGCAGGTGAAAAACTGTTTTTT
CASSYSGAGEKLFF
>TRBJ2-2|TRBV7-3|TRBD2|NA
TGTGCCAGCAGCTCTGAGGGACTAGCGGGAATAACCGGGGAGCTGTTTTTT
CASSSEGLAGITGELFF
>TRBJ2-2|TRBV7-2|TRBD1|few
TGTGCCAGCAGTCGGGACAGGGGGCAGAGCGGGGAGCTGTTTTTT
CASSRDRGQSGELFF
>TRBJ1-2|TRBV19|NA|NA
TGTGCCAGTATGAAGGGCTCCTATGGCTACACCTTC
CASMKGSYGYTF
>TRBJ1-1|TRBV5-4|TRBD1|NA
TGTGCCAGCAGCCGCGACAGGGACGGGGAAGCTTTCTTT
CASSRDRDGEAFF
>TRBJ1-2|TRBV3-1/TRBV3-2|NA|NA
TGTGCCAGCAGCCAACAGGGTTTAGATGGCTACACCTTC
CASSQQGLDGYTF
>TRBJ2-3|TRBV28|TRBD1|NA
TGTGCCAGCAGTGCCTCACCGGGACAGGGGGCAGATACGCAGTATTTT
CASSASPGQGADTQYF
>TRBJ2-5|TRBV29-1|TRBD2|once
TGCAGCGTTGGGGGGGGATCTGTCCAAGAGACCCAGTACTTC
CSVGGGSVQETQYF
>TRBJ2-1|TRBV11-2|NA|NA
TGTGCCAGCAGCCCCCCCCCGTCGGGAAATGAGCAGTTCTTC
CASSPPPSGNEQFF
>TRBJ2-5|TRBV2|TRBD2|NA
TGTGCCAGCAGTGTGATAGCGGGAGTCACAGAGACCCAGTACTTC
CASSVIAGVTETQYF
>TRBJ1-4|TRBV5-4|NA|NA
TGTGCCAGCAGCTTGGCTGCAGGCCTTGCAACTAATGAAAAACTGTTTTTT
CASSLAAGLATNEKLFF
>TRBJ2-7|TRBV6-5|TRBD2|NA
TGTGCCAGCAGTTACACTAGCGGGAGAAGCCAGCAGTACTTC
CASSYTSGRSQQYF
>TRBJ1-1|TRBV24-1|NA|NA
TGTGCCACCAGTGATTCCCGAGGGGCCACTGAAGCTTTCTTT
CATSDSRGATEAFF
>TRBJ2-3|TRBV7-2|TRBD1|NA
TGTGCCAGCAGCTTGGGACAGGGGATCACAGATACGCAGTATTTT
CASSLGQGITDTQYF
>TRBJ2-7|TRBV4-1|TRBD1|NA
TGCGCCAGCAGCCACCTTGGACAGGGTTACGAGCAGTACTTC
CASSHLGQGYEQYF
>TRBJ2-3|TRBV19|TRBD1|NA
TGTGCCAGTAGTATAGACACTTCCGGGACAGTCACAGATACGCAGTATTTT
CASSIDTSGTVTDTQYF
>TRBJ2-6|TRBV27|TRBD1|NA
TGTGCCAGCAGTATAAAAGGGCAGGGGGCGGTTGGGGCCAACGTCCTGACTTTC
CASSIKGQGAVGANVLTF